Below, 24 T cell receptor beta chains from the same sample are listed, as sequenced in a study of T-cell memory formation after mild COVID-19. TCRdb analysed the 5' RACE reads with MiXCR anew, one entry per CDR3 protein. The sample holds 130,000 to 150,000 distinct CDR3 sequences, approximately 5.7% seen once. Sequencing was carried out using PBMCs or a T cell subset sorted from them (not recorded which). These receptors all stem from an adult woman who had mild COVID-19 (a few samples of this study predate the infection). Cell type and time point are not known.

This clonotype showed up just a few times. V and J are TRBV19 and TRBJ1-2, with a weak D call TRBD1 (5 bases). V was shortened by 6 bases and J by 0 bases, with 17 bases between the two germline ends. Germline CDR1 is LNHDA and CDR2 is SQIVND (reference sequence). The CDR3 totals 16 residues. The CDR3 DNA reads as TGTGCCAGTAGCCCAATGGGGGTTGCGGCTAACTATGGCTACACCTTC. This sequence encodes CASSPMGVAANYGYTF.

Ten or more counts support this clonotype. The V gene is TRBV5-1, the J gene TRBJ1-2; 8 nucleotides agree with TRBD1. Germline V gene lookup returns CDR1 SGHRS and CDR2 YFSETQ. This CDR3 region has 14 residues. Germline trimming cut 4 bases from V and 2 bases from J; bases unmatched to any gene: 4. CDR3 nucleotide sequence: TGCGCCAGCAGCGTACAGGGGGACAACTATGGCTACACCTTC. Translated: CASSVQGDNYGYTF.

This clonotype was seen ten or more times. The chain has TRBV3-1 and TRBJ1-1; D not resolved. The CDR3 runs 15 residues. Trimming shortened V by 0 bases and J by 11 bases, and 19 bases separated the two germline ends. Germline V gene data show CDR1 as LGHDT and CDR2 as YNNKEL (reference sequence). CDR3 DNA sequence: TGTGCCAGCAGCCAAGACAGGCGGGGTAGCTCCGCCGCTTTCTTT. Protein: CASSQDRRGSSAAFF.

This sequence joins TRBV10-3 and TRBJ2-3; 12 bases are a match to TRBD2. The CDR3 extends over 15 amino acids. Trimming at V came to 4 bases and at J to 6 bases, leaving 5 bases not matched to a gene. CDR1 ENHRY and CDR2 SYGVKD come from the germline V gene. The CDR3 DNA reads as TGTGCCATCAGTGCCGGGACTAGCGGGTTGGATACGCAGTATTTT. Protein sequence: CAISAGTSGLDTQYF.

The chain joins TRBV25-1 to TRBJ2-7; weak D call: TRBD2 (5 bases). Germline V gives CDR1 MGHDK, CDR2 SYGVNS. V lost 3 bases and J lost 5, with 17 bases in between. The CDR3 sequence is 15 residues long. CDR3: CASSESRRYGDEQYF. CDR3 DNA sequence: TGTGCCAGCAGTGAGTCCCGCAGGTACGGGGACGAGCAGTACTTC.

There are a few counts of this clonotype. The genes are TRBV24-1 and TRBJ2-5; D is ambiguous. V lost 5 bases, J lost 4 bases, and 10 bases lay in between. This CDR3 region has 13 residues. The germline V gene has CDR1 KGHDR and CDR2 SFDVKD. CDR3 in amino acids: CATSVWGTETQYF. CDR3 sequence (DNA): TGTGCCACCAGTGTCTGGGGAACAGAGACCCAGTACTTC.

The V and J genes are TRBV20-1 and TRBJ2-1, with 8 bases lining up with TRBD1. J gave up 15 bases and V 3 bases, and 10 bases lay outside the gene matches. CDR1 DFQATT and CDR2 SNEGSKA come from the germline V gene (reference sequence). The CDR3 spans 12 residues. CDR3 sequence (DNA): TGCAGTGCTAGGGACAGGGAGCATAGCACGTTCTTC. This sequence encodes CSARDREHSTFF.

This clonotype was counted a few times. V and J are TRBV6-5 and TRBJ1-4, with D unresolved. The CDR3 consists of 13 residues. Germline V lookup: CDR1 MNHEY, CDR2 SVGAGI. V lost 7 bases and J lost 3, with 9 bases in between. The DNA of the CDR3 is TGTGCCAGCACCCGGGATCCTAATGAAAAACTGTTTTTT. Its protein is CASTRDPNEKLFF.

This clonotype was found many times. This chain connects TRBV24-1 to TRBJ2-1; D may be TRBD1 (6 bases). Germline lookup yields CDR1 KGHDR and CDR2 SFDVKD. The CDR3 is made up of 15 amino acids. V lost 4 bases, J lost 4 bases, and 13 bases lay in between. The CDR3, as DNA: TGTGCCACCAGTGAGGACAGTCCCCAGTACAATGAGCAGTTCTTC. As protein: CATSEDSPQYNEQFF.

This chain joins TRBV5-1 and TRBJ1-2, with 7 bases matching TRBD1. V dropped 4 bases and J dropped 5; count of bases not matched to a gene: 8. CDR3 size: 14 residues. The germline CDR1 and CDR2 sequences are SGHRS and YFSETQ. The CDR3 region has the DNA TGCGCCAGCAGCACCTGGGACAGTACTTATGGCTACACCTTC. This encodes CASSTWDSTYGYTF. Filled out from reference TRBV5-1 and TRBJ1-2, the complete variable domain reads KAGVTQTPRYLIKTRGQQVTLSCSPISGHRSVSWYQQTPGQGLQFLFEYFSETQRNKGNFPGRFSGRQFSNSRSEMNVSTLELGDSALYLCASSTWDSTYGYTFGSGTRLTVV.

There are a few counts of this clonotype. V and J are TRBV6-6 and TRBJ2-5, with a tentative D call TRBD1 (5 bases). This CDR3 has 14 amino acids. V was clipped by 6 bases and J by 4 bases, with 15 bases between them. From germline, CDR1 is MNHNY and CDR2 SVGAGI (reference sequence). CDR3 DNA sequence: TGTGCCAGCAGCCAGGACAATGCGCGAGAGACCCAGTACTTC. As protein: CASSQDNARETQYF.

Only a few counts were recorded for this clonotype. The V call is TRBV25-1, the J call TRBJ1-5, with unresolved D. Germline assignment: CDR1 MGHDK and CDR2 SYGVNS. V gave up 2 bases and J gave up 3 bases, with 5 bases separating them. The CDR3 runs 13 residues. DNA for the CDR3: TGTGCCAGCAGTGAAGGGGACAATCAGCCCCAGCATTTT. It codes for CASSEGDNQPQHF. The complete variable domain, with remaining parts taken from reference TRBV25-1 and TRBJ1-5, reads EADIYQTPRYLVIGTGKKITLECSQTMGHDKMYWYQQDPGMELHLIHYSYGVNSTEKGDLSSESTVSRIRTEHFPLTLESARPSHTSQYLCASSEGDNQPQHFGDGTRLSIL.

Many counts were recorded for this clonotype. The rearrangement links TRBV7-9 to TRBJ1-4; D is unclear. V lost 5 bases to trimming and J lost 13 bases, with 14 bases between them. The germline CDR1 and CDR2 sequences are SEHNR and FQNEAQ (reference sequence). The CDR3 length is 12 residues. The DNA for the CDR3 is TGTGCCAGCAGCCCAGCGGGTGGGAGACTGTTTTTT. It translates to CASSPAGGRLFF.

The V and J genes are TRBV4-2 and TRBJ1-6, with D possibly being TRBD1 (6 bases). Trimming pared 0 bases from V and 6 bases from J, leaving 12 bases between. The length of the CDR3 is 16 residues. Germline V gives CDR1 LGHNA, CDR2 YNFKEQ. CDR3 sequence reads: CASSQERGQSNSPLHF. CDR3 DNA sequence: TGTGCCAGCAGCCAAGAAAGAGGACAGTCTAATTCACCCCTCCACTTT.

This clonotype was recorded a few times. CDR3 region: CASSLDGATFTDTQYF. The DNA of the CDR3 is TGCGCCAGCAGCTTGGACGGGGCTACGTTCACAGATACGCAGTATTTT. This chain links TRBV5-1 with TRBJ2-3; the D gene could be TRBD1 or TRBD2 (5 bases each). The germline V gene encodes CDR1 SGHRS and CDR2 YFSETQ. Trimming removed 0 bases from V and 2 bases from J, with 13 bases in between. There are 16 residues in the CDR3.

This clonotype was observed a few times. The chain recombines TRBV6-2 or TRBV6-3 with TRBJ1-2; 7 bases are shared with TRBD1. After removal of 3 bases from V and 5 bases from J, the junction contained 3 bases not matched to a gene. The CDR3 has 13 amino acids. Germline CDR1 MNHEY, CDR2 SVGEGT. The CDR3 nucleotides read TGTGCCAGCAGTTATGGACAGGCTTATGGCTACACCTTC. Protein sequence: CASSYGQAYGYTF.

The V and J genes are TRBV20-1 and TRBJ1-1, with D possibly being TRBD1 (6 bases). The CDR3 is made up of 15 amino acids. V was trimmed by 0 bases and J by 11 bases, leaving 22 bases between them. From germline, CDR1 is DFQATT and CDR2 SNEGSKA (reference sequence). This CDR3 is CSARDGGPQAAGAFF. Written as DNA, the CDR3 is TGCAGTGCTAGAGACGGGGGGCCACAGGCGGCTGGGGCTTTCTTT.

Many counts were recorded for this clonotype. The chain employs TRBV20-1 and TRBJ1-1; 7 bases are shared with TRBD1. With 6 bases clipped from V and 1 base from J, the junction kept 8 bases outside the gene matches. This CDR3 region has 14 residues. Germline V CDR1 and CDR2: DFQATT, SNEGSKA (reference sequence). The CDR3 loop is CSARGGGGNTEAFF. Written as DNA, the CDR3 is TGCAGTGCCCGAGGGGGCGGCGGGAACACTGAAGCTTTCTTT.

This clonotype turned up a few times. V is TRBV5-4 and J is TRBJ2-7, with TRBD2 matching over 16 bases. Germline CDR1 reads SGHNT; CDR2 reads YYREEE (reference sequence). Unmatched junction bases numbered 8, after V lost 4 bases and J lost 7 bases. This CDR3 has 16 amino acids. CDR3 loop: CASSPGTSGRAVEQYF. CDR3 in DNA: TGTGCCAGCAGCCCGGGGACTAGCGGGAGGGCCGTAGAGCAGTACTTC.

This clonotype was observed a few times. The V call is TRBV7-9, the J call TRBJ2-5; D may be TRBD1 (5 bases). Per the germline V gene, CDR1 is SEHNR and CDR2 is FQNEAQ (reference sequence). This CDR3 region has 15 residues. Between the trimmed V and J ends, which lost 3 bases and 9 bases, there was a span of 20 bases. CDR3 amino acids: CASSFGLTAVAAQYF. The DNA of the CDR3 is TGTGCCAGCAGCTTTGGTTTGACAGCCGTGGCGGCCCAGTACTTC.

This chain links TRBV21-1 with TRBJ2-5; the table's D call of TRBD2 was not tested on the DNA. TRBV21-1 corresponds to a pseudogene. CDR3 length equals 15 residues. The DNA of the CDR3 is TGTGCCAGCAGCAACACTAGCGAAGGGCGGGAGACCCAGTACTTC. This gives the protein CASSNTSEGRETQYF.

This chain uses TRBV7-2 with TRBJ2-7; the D is unclear. Trimming took 6 bases from V and 3 from J, leaving 6 bases between them. Germline CDR1 reads SGHTA; CDR2 reads FQGNSA. The CDR3 contains 11 residues. CDR3: CASSPHYEQYF. The CDR3 DNA sequence: TGTGCCAGCAGTCCCCACTACGAGCAGTACTTC. Complete variable domain (other parts from reference TRBV7-2 and TRBJ2-7): GAGVSQSPSNKVTEKGKDVELRCDPISGHTALYWYRQSLGQGLEFLIYFQGNSAPDKSGLPSDRFSAERTGGSVSTLTIQRTQQEDSAVYLCASSPHYEQYFGPGTRLTVT.

This clonotype was counted many times. The chain joins TRBV4-3 to TRBJ2-2; 7 positions agree with TRBD2. Germline lookup yields CDR1 LGHNA and CDR2 YSLEER. This CDR3 is built from 15 residues. V dropped 4 bases and J dropped 4; count of bases not matched to a gene: 6. In nucleotides, the CDR3 is TGCGCCAGCAGCCCCCGGGGGGAGGCCACCGGGGAGCTGTTTTTT. Protein sequence: CASSPRGEATGELFF.

In this sample, this clonotype turned up a few times. The chain carries TRBV27 and TRBJ2-3; D gene uncertain. The CDR3 runs to 15 residues. Trimming left V 6 bases short and J 1 base short, with 14 bases between. Germline V lookup: CDR1 MNHEY, CDR2 SMNVEV (reference sequence). The CDR3 nucleotides read TGTGCCAGCAGCTGGTCGGACGGACGCACAGATACGCAGTATTTT. Translated, it gives CASSWSDGRTDTQYF.